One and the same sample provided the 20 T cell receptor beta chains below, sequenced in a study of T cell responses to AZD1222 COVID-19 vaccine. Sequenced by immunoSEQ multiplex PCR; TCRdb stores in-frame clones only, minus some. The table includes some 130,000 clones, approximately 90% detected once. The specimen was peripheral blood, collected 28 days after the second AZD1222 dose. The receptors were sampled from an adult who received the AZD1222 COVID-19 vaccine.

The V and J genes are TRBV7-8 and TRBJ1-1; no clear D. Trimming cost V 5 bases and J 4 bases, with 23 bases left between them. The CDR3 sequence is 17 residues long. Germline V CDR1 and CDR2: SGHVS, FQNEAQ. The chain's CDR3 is CASSPNPYGVGVTEAFF. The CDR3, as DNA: TGTGCCAGCAGCCCTAACCCGTACGGAGTGGGTGTCACTGAAGCTTTCTTT.

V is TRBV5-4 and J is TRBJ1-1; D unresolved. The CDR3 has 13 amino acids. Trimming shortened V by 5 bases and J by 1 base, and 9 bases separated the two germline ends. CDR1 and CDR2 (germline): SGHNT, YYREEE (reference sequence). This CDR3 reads CASRPEPNTEAFF. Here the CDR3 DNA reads TGTGCCAGCAGGCCCGAACCGAACACTGAAGCTTTCTTT.

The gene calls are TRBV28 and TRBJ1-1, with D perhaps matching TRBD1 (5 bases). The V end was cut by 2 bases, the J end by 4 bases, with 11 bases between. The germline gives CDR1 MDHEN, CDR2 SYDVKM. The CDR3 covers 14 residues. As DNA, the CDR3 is TGTGCCAGCAGTTTAATGGGGCTCGGCACTGAAGCTTTCTTT. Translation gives CASSLMGLGTEAFF. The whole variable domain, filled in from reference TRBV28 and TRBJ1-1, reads DVKVTQSSRYLVKRTGEKVFLECVQDMDHENMFWYRQDPGLGLRLIYFSYDVKMKEKGDIPEGYSVSREKKERFSLILESASTNQTSMYLCASSLMGLGTEAFFGQGTRLTVV.

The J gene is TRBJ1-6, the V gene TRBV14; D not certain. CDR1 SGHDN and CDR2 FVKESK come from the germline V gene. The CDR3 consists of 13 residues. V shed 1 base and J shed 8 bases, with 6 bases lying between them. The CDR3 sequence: CASSQGVHSPLHF. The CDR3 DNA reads TGTGCCAGCAGCCAAGGGGTCCATTCACCCCTCCACTTT.

CDR3: CAWRWGREEETQYF. As DNA, the CDR3 is TGTGCCTGGCGGTGGGGGCGCGAGGAAGAGACCCAGTACTTC. V and J are TRBV30 and TRBJ2-5; D may be TRBD1 (6 bases). CDR1 and CDR2 (germline): GTSNPN, SVGIG (reference sequence). This CDR3 comprises 14 residues. Trimming shortened V by 5 bases and J by 3 bases, and 16 bases separated the two germline ends.

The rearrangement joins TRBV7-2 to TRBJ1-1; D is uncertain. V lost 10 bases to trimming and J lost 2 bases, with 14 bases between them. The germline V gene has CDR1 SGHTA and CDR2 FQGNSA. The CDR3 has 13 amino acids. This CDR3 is CAIPVFRNTEAFF. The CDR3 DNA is TGTGCCATCCCCGTTTTCCGTAACACTGAAGCTTTCTTT.

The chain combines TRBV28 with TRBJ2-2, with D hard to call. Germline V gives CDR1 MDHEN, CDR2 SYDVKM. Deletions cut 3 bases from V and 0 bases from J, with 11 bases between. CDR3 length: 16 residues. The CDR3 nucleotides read TGTGCCAGCAGTTTTTACTCCTCGACGAACACCGGGGAGCTGTTTTTT. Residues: CASSFYSSTNTGELFF.

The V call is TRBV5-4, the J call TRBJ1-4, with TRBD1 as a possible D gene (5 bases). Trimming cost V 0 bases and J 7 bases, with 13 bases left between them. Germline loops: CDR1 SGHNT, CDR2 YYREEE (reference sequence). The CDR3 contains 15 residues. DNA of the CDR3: TGTGCCAGCAGCTTGGGTGTGGGGCAGGGTGAAAAACTGTTTTTT. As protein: CASSLGVGQGEKLFF.

This CDR3 reads CASSSFGPPLIYEQYF. CDR3 in DNA: TGTGCCAGTAGTAGTTTTGGCCCCCCACTGATCTACGAGCAGTACTTC. V is TRBV19 and J is TRBJ2-7; D ambiguous. The germline V gene encodes CDR1 LNHDA and CDR2 SQIVND (reference sequence). The V end lost 4 bases, the J end lost 3 bases, and 19 bases lay between the germline ends. The CDR3 is 16 amino acids. Using reference TRBV19 and TRBJ2-7 for the parts outside the CDR3, the full variable domain is DGGITQSPKYLFRKEGQNVTLSCEQNLNHDAMYWYRQDPGQGLRLIYYSQIVNDFQKGDIAEGYSVSREKKESFPLTVTSAQKNPTAFYLCASSSFGPPLIYEQYFGPGTRLTVT.

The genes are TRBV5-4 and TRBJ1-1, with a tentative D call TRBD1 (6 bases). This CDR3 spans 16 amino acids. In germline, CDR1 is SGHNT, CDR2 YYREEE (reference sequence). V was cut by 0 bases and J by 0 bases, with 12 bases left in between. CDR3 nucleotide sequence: TGTGCCAGCAGCTTGGACAGGGCCCTTATGAACACTGAAGCTTTCTTT. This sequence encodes CASSLDRALMNTEAFF.

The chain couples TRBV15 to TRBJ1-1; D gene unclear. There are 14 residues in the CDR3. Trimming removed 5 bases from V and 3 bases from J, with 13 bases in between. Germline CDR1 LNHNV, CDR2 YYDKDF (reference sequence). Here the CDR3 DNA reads TGTGCCACCAGCCGGGGAATGGGAGACACTGAAGCTTTCTTT. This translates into CATSRGMGDTEAFF.

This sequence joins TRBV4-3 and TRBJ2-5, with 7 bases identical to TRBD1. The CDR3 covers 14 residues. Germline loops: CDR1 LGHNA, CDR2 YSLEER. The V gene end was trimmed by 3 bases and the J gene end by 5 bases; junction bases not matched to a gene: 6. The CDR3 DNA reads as TGCGCCAGCAGCCAGGGACAGTTCGGGGAGACCCAGTACTTC. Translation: CASSQGQFGETQYF.

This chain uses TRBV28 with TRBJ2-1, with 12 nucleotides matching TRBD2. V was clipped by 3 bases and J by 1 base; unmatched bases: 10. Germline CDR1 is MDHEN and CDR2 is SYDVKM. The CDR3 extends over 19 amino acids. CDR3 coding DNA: TGTGCCAGCAGTTTTAGGCTAGCGGGAGGGCGAGGGTCCTACAATGAGCAGTTCTTC. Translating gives CASSFRLAGGRGSYNEQFF.

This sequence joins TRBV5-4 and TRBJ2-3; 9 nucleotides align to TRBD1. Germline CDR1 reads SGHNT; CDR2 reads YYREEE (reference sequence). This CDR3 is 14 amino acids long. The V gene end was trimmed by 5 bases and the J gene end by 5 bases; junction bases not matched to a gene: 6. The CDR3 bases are TGTGCCAGCAGGGCGACAGGGGGAAAAGATACGCAGTATTTT. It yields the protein CASRATGGKDTQYF.

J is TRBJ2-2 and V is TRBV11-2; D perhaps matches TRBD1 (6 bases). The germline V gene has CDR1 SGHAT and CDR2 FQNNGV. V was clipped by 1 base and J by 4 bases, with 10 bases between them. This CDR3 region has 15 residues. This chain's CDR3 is CASSLGVRGTGELFF. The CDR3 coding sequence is TGTGCCAGCAGCTTAGGGGTCAGGGGCACCGGGGAGCTGTTTTTT.

This CDR3 is CASSLGQGPSYEQYF. The CDR3 DNA reads as TGCGCCAGCAGTTTGGGACAGGGGCCATCCTACGAGCAGTACTTC. The chain employs TRBV4-1 and TRBJ2-7; TRBD1 agrees at 10 bases. Germline CDR1 and CDR2: MGHRA and YSYEKL. V lost 6 bases to trimming and J lost 1 base; unmatched junction nucleotides: 6. This CDR3 is built from 15 residues.

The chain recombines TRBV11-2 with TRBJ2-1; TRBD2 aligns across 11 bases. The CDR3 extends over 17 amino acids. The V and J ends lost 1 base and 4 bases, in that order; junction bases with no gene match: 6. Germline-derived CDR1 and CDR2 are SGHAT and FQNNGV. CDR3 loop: CASSLVSGRATYNEQFF. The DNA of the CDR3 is TGTGCCAGCAGCTTAGTTAGCGGGAGGGCCACGTACAATGAGCAGTTCTTC.

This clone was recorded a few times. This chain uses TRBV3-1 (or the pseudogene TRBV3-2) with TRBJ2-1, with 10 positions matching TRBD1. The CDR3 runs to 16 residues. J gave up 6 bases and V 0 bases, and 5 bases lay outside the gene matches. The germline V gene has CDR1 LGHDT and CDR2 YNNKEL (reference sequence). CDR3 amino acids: CASSQDPGQGINEQFF. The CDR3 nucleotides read TGTGCCAGCAGCCAAGACCCGGGACAGGGGATCAATGAGCAGTTCTTC.

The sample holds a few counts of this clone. In DNA form, the CDR3 reads TGTGCCAGCAGCAACCTGCGACAAGCTTTCTTT. This codes for CASSNLRQAFF. The chain uses TRBV21-1 and TRBJ1-1. TRBV21-1 is a pseudogene. The CDR3 has 11 amino acids.

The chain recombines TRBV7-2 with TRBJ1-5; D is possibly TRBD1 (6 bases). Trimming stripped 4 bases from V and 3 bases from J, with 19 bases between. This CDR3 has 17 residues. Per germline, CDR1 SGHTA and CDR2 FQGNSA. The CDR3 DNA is TGTGCCAGCAGCTCCGGACAGACAAACCATTTCAATCAGCCCCAGCATTTT. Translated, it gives CASSSGQTNHFNQPQHF.